Listed below are T cell receptor beta chains from one sample, sequenced in a study of human versus mouse CDR3 diversity and MHC coevolution. Generated by immunoSEQ multiplex PCR, the TCRdb table keeps only in-frame clones and is missing some. Here the sample spans about 77,000 clones, around 90% being singletons. Material for sequencing was naive CD4+ T cells from blood. All receptors come from a person aged 30 to 69 in good health. The CDR3 runs from the conserved cysteine through the conserved F or W. The D gene is left open where the match is weak. The size entry is marked missing in some rows and otherwise reads once, few, many or a size class.

V	D	size	J	CDR3	DNA
TRBV21-1	.	few	TRBJ1-1	CARRRTVGDEAFF	TGTGCCAGAAGAAGGACAGTAGGGGATGAAGCTTTCTTT
TRBV5-1	.	.	TRBJ1-1	CASSLEGAGTEAFF	TGCGCCAGCAGCTTGGAAGGGGCAGGCACTGAAGCTTTCTTT
TRBV18	.	.	TRBJ1-1	CASSPRLGSSGEAFF	TGTGCCAGCTCACCACGTTTAGGGAGTTCGGGTGAAGCTTTCTTT
TRBV7-8	.	.	TRBJ1-3	CASSPVGQLRTSGNTIYF	TGTGCCAGCAGCCCGGTTGGACAGCTCCGTACCTCTGGAAACACCATATATTTT
TRBV30	.	.	TRBJ2-5	CAWTGHRQETQYF	TGTGCCTGGACGGGACACAGACAAGAGACCCAGTACTTC
TRBV28	.	.	TRBJ1-4	CASSLFPAALEKLFF	TGTGCCAGCAGCCTCTTCCCTGCGGCGCTTGAAAAACTGTTTTTT
TRBV30	.	once	TRBJ1-6	CAWSIPGSLHF	TGTGCCTGGAGTATTCCCGGGAGTCTCCACTTT
TRBV27	TRBD1	.	TRBJ2-7	CASSSILGQGSSYEQYF	TGTGCCAGCAGTTCAATTTTGGGACAGGGTAGCTCCTACGAGCAGTACTTC
TRBV19	.	.	TRBJ1-3	CASSIGTAGNTIYF	TGTGCCAGTAGTATAGGGACAGCTGGAAACACCATATATTTT
TRBV6-5	.	.	TRBJ1-5	CASSYVRNQPQHF	TGTGCCAGCAGTTACGTGAGGAATCAGCCCCAGCATTTT
TRBV6-1	.	.	TRBJ2-7	CASSELRYEQYF	TGTGCCAGCAGTGAACTGCGTTACGAGCAGTACTTC
TRBV27	.	once	TRBJ2-2	CASSRQWGELFF	TGTGCCAGCAGTCGCCAGTGGGGGGAGCTGTTTTTT
TRBV29-1	.	.	TRBJ1-1	CSVKGFNTEAFF	TGCAGCGTAAAGGGGTTTAACACTGAAGCTTTCTTT
TRBV6-6	.	once	TRBJ2-7	CASSYSAAGALYEQYF	TGTGCCAGCAGTTACTCGGCCGCGGGGGCCCTCTACGAGCAGTACTTC
TRBV4-1	.	.	TRBJ2-2	CASSQDPVPNTGELFF	TGCGCCAGCAGCCAAGATCCGGTACCGAACACCGGGGAGCTGTTTTTT
TRBV5-1	TRBD2	.	TRBJ2-3	CASSFASGIRVTDTQYF	TGCGCCAGCAGCTTTGCTAGCGGGATAAGGGTCACAGATACGCAGTATTTT
TRBV29-1	TRBD2	.	TRBJ2-3	CSVDSPGLAGVEADTQYF	TGCAGCGTTGATAGTCCCGGACTAGCGGGAGTAGAGGCAGATACGCAGTATTTT
TRBV23-1	.	.	TRBJ2-7	CASTLYAGSRDEQYF	TGCGCCAGCACCCTTTATGCCGGGAGTCGCGACGAGCAGTACTTC
TRBV7-9	TRBD2	once	TRBJ2-2	CASSLPVAGGETGELFF	TGTGCCAGCAGCCTCCCCGTAGCGGGGGGAGAAACCGGGGAGCTGTTTTTT
TRBV11-3	TRBD1	.	TRBJ1-2	CASSGGQGSGYTF	TGTGCCAGCAGCGGGGGACAGGGTAGCGGCTACACCTTC
TRBV28	.	.	TRBJ2-7	CASSLRYEQYF	TGTGCCAGCAGTTTGAGGTACGAGCAGTACTTC
TRBV7-2	.	.	TRBJ2-7	CASRGRNRAPYEQYF	TGTGCCAGCAGGGGGCGTAACAGGGCCCCCTACGAGCAGTACTTC
TRBV5-4	.	.	TRBJ1-1	CASSRGGGADTEAFF	TGTGCCAGCAGCCGGGGTGGGGGCGCGGACACTGAAGCTTTCTTT
TRBV10-3	TRBD1	.	TRBJ2-7	CAISPDRGEQYF	TGTGCCATCAGTCCGGACAGGGGCGAGCAGTACTTC
TRBV6-1	.	.	TRBJ2-5	CASSEGVGGPETQYF	TGTGCCAGCAGTGAAGGCGTGGGGGGTCCAGAGACCCAGTACTTC
TRBV2	.	.	TRBJ1-4	CASRPQHATNEKLFF	TGTGCCAGCAGACCGCAACATGCAACTAATGAAAAACTGTTTTTT
TRBV5-1	.	.	TRBJ1-5	CASSLGPYSNQPQHF	TGCGCCAGCAGCTTGGGGCCGTATAGCAATCAGCCCCAGCATTTT
TRBV19	TRBD1	.	TRBJ1-5	CASSNLQGVTYQPQHF	TGTGCCAGTAGTAATCTACAGGGGGTGACCTATCAGCCCCAGCATTTT
TRBV7-7	.	.	TRBJ1-3	CASSLGQSSGNTIYF	TGTGCCAGCAGCTTAGGGCAAAGCTCTGGAAACACCATATATTTT
TRBV11-2	.	.	TRBJ2-3	CASSLYLDTSGDTQYF	TGTGCCAGCAGCTTATATCTGGATACCTCGGGAGATACGCAGTATTTT
TRBV5-5	TRBD2	.	TRBJ2-7	CASSLPLAGSEQYF	TGTGCCAGCAGCTTGCCGTTAGCGGGGAGCGAGCAGTACTTC
TRBV29-1	.	.	TRBJ1-2	CSVESVQGTNYGYTF	TGCAGCGTTGAATCAGTACAGGGAACTAACTATGGCTACACCTTC
TRBV6-5	.	.	TRBJ1-1	CASRRGVRTEAFF	TGTGCCAGTAGGAGGGGCGTGCGGACTGAAGCTTTCTTT
TRBV27	TRBD1	.	TRBJ2-1	CASSFDQDRVVNEQFF	TGTGCCAGCAGTTTTGATCAGGACAGGGTCGTCAATGAGCAGTTCTTC
TRBV28	TRBD1	.	TRBJ2-3	CASSLSGGGQGINTQYF	TGTGCCAGCAGTTTATCGGGGGGGGGACAGGGGATTAATACGCAGTATTTT
TRBV10-3	TRBD1	.	TRBJ2-7	CAISGTGTYEQYF	TGTGCCATCTCAGGGACAGGGACCTACGAGCAGTACTTC
TRBV28	TRBD1	.	TRBJ2-7	CASSSGQADYEQYF	TGTGCCAGCAGTTCGGGACAGGCCGACTACGAGCAGTACTTC
TRBV12-5	.	.	TRBJ1-2	CASGPDTDGYGYTF	TGTGCTAGTGGTCCGGACACGGACGGCTATGGCTACACCTTC
TRBV19	TRBD1	.	TRBJ2-2	CASSNTGVTGELFF	TGTGCCAGTAGTAACACAGGGGTCACCGGGGAGCTGTTTTTT
TRBV4-1	.	.	TRBJ1-6	CASSQDGPGIGSYNSPLHF	TGCGCCAGCAGCCAAGATGGTCCGGGGATAGGGTCCTATAATTCACCCCTCCACTTT
TRBV19	TRBD1	.	TRBJ1-4	CATGDRTSIATNEKLFF	TGTGCCACCGGGGACAGGACCTCTATTGCAACTAATGAAAAACTGTTTTTT
TRBV4-1	TRBD2	.	TRBJ2-7	CASSQEGLRIDEQYF	TGCGCCAGCAGCCAAGAGGGACTAAGGATCGACGAGCAGTACTTC
TRBV6-5	.	.	TRBJ2-2	CASRRGGELFF	TGTGCCAGCAGACGGGGGGGGGAGCTGTTTTTT
TRBV28	TRBD2	.	TRBJ2-7	CASSKPGLAVYEQYF	TGTGCCAGCAGTAAGCCGGGACTAGCGGTGTACGAGCAGTACTTC
TRBV2	TRBD2	.	TRBJ2-4	CASRPASGGIKNIQYF	TGTGCCAGCAGACCAGCTAGCGGGGGGATCAAAAACATTCAGTACTTC
TRBV30	.	once	TRBJ2-7	CAWSQDSIKYF	TGTGCCTGGAGTCAGGACTCAATTAAGTACTTC
TRBV19	TRBD2	.	TRBJ2-3	CASSKLANPTNTQYF	TGTGCCAGTAGCAAACTAGCGAACCCAACAAATACGCAGTATTTT
TRBV27	.	.	TRBJ1-5	CASSLGDNNQPQHF	TGTGCCAGCAGTTTAGGGGACAACAATCAGCCCCAGCATTTT
TRBV7-2	TRBD2	.	TRBJ2-1	CASSWGSGGSYNEQFF	TGTGCCAGCAGCTGGGGTTCCGGGGGGTCCTACAATGAGCAGTTCTTC
TRBV6-5	.	once	TRBJ1-2	CASSYSYRAGEGGYTF	TGTGCCAGCAGTTACTCCTATCGGGCCGGGGAGGGTGGCTACACCTTC
TRBV2	TRBD1	.	TRBJ2-2	CASSPGTDTGELFF	TGTGCCAGCAGTCCCGGGACAGACACCGGGGAGCTGTTTTTT
TRBV6-1	TRBD1	.	TRBJ2-6	CASSYTGDGANVLTF	TGTGCCAGCAGCTACACAGGGGACGGGGCCAACGTCCTGACTTTC
TRBV2	TRBD1	few	TRBJ1-4	CASSGRTGTGEKLFF	TGTGCCAGCAGTGGTAGGACAGGGACGGGTGAAAAACTGTTTTTT
TRBV7-9	TRBD1	.	TRBJ1-2	CASSLGRGLGYTF	TGTGCCAGCAGCTTAGGCAGGGGGCTCGGCTACACCTTC
TRBV10-3	.	.	TRBJ1-1	CAISELTGGTEAFF	TGTGCCATCAGTGAGTTGACAGGCGGCACTGAAGCTTTCTTT